In this sample, the clone carrying this T cell receptor (beta chain) is medium-sized (0.01 to 0.1%). This CDR3 is built from 15 residues. The method was immunoSEQ multiplex PCR; TCRdb's version includes in-frame clones alone and lacks a portion of them. This sample has 84,000 or so clones; about 95% occur once, and the top ten carry over 2%. This specimen belongs to a study of T cell changes during pregnancy in multiple sclerosis. The sequences come from peripheral blood, collected in the third trimester of pregnancy. The origin of this receptor is a female donor with multiple sclerosis, enrolled in a pregnancy study. The chain has TRBV1 and TRBJ2-7; TRBD2 was called by the table and not checked on the DNA. TRBV1 is noted as a pseudogene. CDR3 sequence reads: CTEPTLAGGNYEQYF. The CDR3 DNA sequence: TGCACCGAACCCACCTTAGCGGGGGGAAACTACGAGCAGTACTTC.